A selection of T cell receptor beta chains follows, all from one sample in a study of T cells in Graves' hyperthyroidism and ophthalmopathy. TCRdb reprocessed the multiplex PCR reads with MiXCR, giving one entry per CDR3 protein. The sample shows about 840,000 distinct CDR3 sequences, approximately 40% of them seen only once. The sample taken for sequencing was blood. The receptors shown here come from a man younger than 35 with Graves' hyperthyroidism. Each CDR3 is given with its conserved first and last residue. The D gene is left open where the match is weak. A clone size is listed for some rows: how often the clone was seen (once, few, many), or a class if it is expanded.

v_gene: TRBV19
len: 14
abundance: few
d_gene: .
j_gene: TRBJ1-1
CDR3nt: TGTGCCAGTTTTCCCCACGGGCAAAACACTGAAGCTTTCTTT
CDR3aa: CASFPHGQNTEAFF

v_gene: TRBV29-1
len: 14
abundance: many
d_gene: .
j_gene: TRBJ1-4
CDR3nt: TGCAGCGTTGAGGTAGCAGGGGAAGGTGAAAAACTGTTTTTT
CDR3aa: CSVEVAGEGEKLFF

v_gene: TRBV15
len: 13
abundance: .
d_gene: .
j_gene: TRBJ2-7
CDR3nt: TGTGCCACCAGCACTAGCGTACAAGATACGCAGTACTTC
CDR3aa: CATSTSVQDTQYF

v_gene: TRBV10-3
len: 18
abundance: .
d_gene: .
j_gene: TRBJ1-5
CDR3nt: TGTGCCAGCAGTTCCCAGAGGTTCGGACGAATGAGCAATCAGCCCCAGCATTTT
CDR3aa: CASSSQRFGRMSNQPQHF

v_gene: TRBV7-9
len: 14
abundance: few
d_gene: TRBD1
j_gene: TRBJ2-5
CDR3nt: TGTGCCAGCAGCTTGGGACAGAACCCAGGGACCCAGTACTTC
CDR3aa: CASSLGQNPGTQYF

v_gene: TRBV10-2
len: 13
abundance: few
d_gene: .
j_gene: TRBJ1-2
CDR3nt: TGCGCCAGCAGTGGGCAGGGAGGGGATGGCTACACCTTC
CDR3aa: CASSGQGGDGYTF

v_gene: TRBV6-5
len: 13
abundance: once
d_gene: .
j_gene: TRBJ2-2
CDR3nt: TGTGCCACCCTAAGGGTTAGGACCGGGGAGCTGTTTTTT
CDR3aa: CATLRVRTGELFF

v_gene: TRBV11-2
len: 14
abundance: few
d_gene: TRBD1
j_gene: TRBJ2-7
CDR3nt: TGTGCCAGCAGCTTATGGGACAGGGAGGGGGAGCAGTACTTC
CDR3aa: CASSLWDREGEQYF

v_gene: TRBV20-1
len: 12
abundance: few
d_gene: .
j_gene: TRBJ2-2
CDR3nt: TGCAGTGCTCCGAGCGGCGCCGGGGAGCTGTTTTTT
CDR3aa: CSAPSGAGELFF

v_gene: TRBV4-1
len: 15
abundance: .
d_gene: TRBD1
j_gene: TRBJ2-7
CDR3nt: TGCGCCAGCACCCGTTCCGGGACAGGGTTCAACGAGCAGTACTTC
CDR3aa: CASTRSGTGFNEQYF

v_gene: TRBV6-1
len: 11
abundance: .
d_gene: .
j_gene: TRBJ1-1
CDR3nt: TGTGCCAGCAATGGGTTCAGGGAAGCTTTCTTT
CDR3aa: CASNGFREAFF

v_gene: TRBV7-8
len: 11
abundance: few
d_gene: .
j_gene: TRBJ2-5
CDR3nt: TGTGCCACCACAGACCAAGAGACCCAGTACTTC
CDR3aa: CATTDQETQYF

v_gene: TRBV12-3/TRBV12-4
len: 12
abundance: few
d_gene: .
j_gene: TRBJ1-2
CDR3nt: TGTGCCAGCAGTTTACGTCGTTCGGGCTACACCTTC
CDR3aa: CASSLRRSGYTF

v_gene: TRBV15
len: 15
abundance: many
d_gene: TRBD1
j_gene: TRBJ1-6
CDR3nt: TGTGCCACCAGCAGATCGGGACAGAAGAATTCACCCCTCCACTTT
CDR3aa: CATSRSGQKNSPLHF

v_gene: TRBV5-4
len: 13
abundance: many
d_gene: .
j_gene: TRBJ1-6
CDR3nt: TGTGCCAGCAGCTTGGGGCCGGATTCACCCCTCCACTTT
CDR3aa: CASSLGPDSPLHF

v_gene: TRBV12-3/TRBV12-4
len: 12
abundance: many
d_gene: .
j_gene: TRBJ1-1
CDR3nt: TGTGCCAGCAGGGAGGATGGGGCTGAAGCTTTCTTT
CDR3aa: CASREDGAEAFF

v_gene: TRBV2
len: 13
abundance: many
d_gene: TRBD1
j_gene: TRBJ1-5
CDR3nt: TGTGCCAGCCATAGGGACAGTAATCAGCCCCAGCATTTT
CDR3aa: CASHRDSNQPQHF

v_gene: TRBV12-3/TRBV12-4
len: 15
abundance: .
d_gene: .
j_gene: TRBJ2-5
CDR3nt: TGTGCCAGCAGCCCCGGAGGTTGGGGCGGAAAGACCCAGTACTTC
CDR3aa: CASSPGGWGGKTQYF

v_gene: TRBV10-3
len: 12
abundance: many
d_gene: TRBD1
j_gene: TRBJ1-6
CDR3nt: TGTGCCTCACAGGGGGAGGATTCACCCCTCCACTTT
CDR3aa: CASQGEDSPLHF

v_gene: TRBV10-3
len: 13
abundance: .
d_gene: .
j_gene: TRBJ2-7
CDR3nt: TGTGCCTGGAGCCCCTGGGACACCTACGAGCAGTACTTC
CDR3aa: CAWSPWDTYEQYF

v_gene: TRBV7-6
len: 15
abundance: .
d_gene: .
j_gene: TRBJ1-2
CDR3nt: TGTGCCAGCAGCTCCGAGGCGTCCGGGAACTATGGCTATACCTTC
CDR3aa: CASSSEASGNYGYTF

v_gene: TRBV2
len: 10
abundance: .
d_gene: .
j_gene: TRBJ2-7
CDR3nt: TGTGCTAGTGGCCGTTACGAGCAGTACTTC
CDR3aa: CASGRYEQYF

v_gene: TRBV20-1
len: 13
abundance: many
d_gene: TRBD1
j_gene: TRBJ2-7
CDR3nt: TGCAGTGCTAGAGACAGGGGGCTCAACGAGCAGTACTTC
CDR3aa: CSARDRGLNEQYF

v_gene: TRBV15
len: 16
abundance: .
d_gene: .
j_gene: TRBJ2-2
CDR3nt: TGTGCCACCAGCAGTACTTCTGGGGCAAACACCGGGGAGCTGTTTTTT
CDR3aa: CATSSTSGANTGELFF

v_gene: TRBV28
len: 14
abundance: once
d_gene: .
j_gene: TRBJ2-5
CDR3nt: TGTGCCAGCAGACCCGGACACCACAAAGAGACCCAGTACTTC
CDR3aa: CASRPGHHKETQYF

v_gene: TRBV20-1
len: 14
abundance: .
d_gene: .
j_gene: TRBJ2-7
CDR3nt: TGCAGTGCTAGAGATCCCGACATTCCCTACGAGCAGTACTTC
CDR3aa: CSARDPDIPYEQYF

v_gene: TRBV24-1
len: 10
abundance: few
d_gene: .
j_gene: TRBJ1-5
CDR3nt: TGTGCCAACTTCGATCAGCCCCAGCATTTT
CDR3aa: CANFDQPQHF

v_gene: TRBV6-1
len: 14
abundance: .
d_gene: .
j_gene: TRBJ1-6
CDR3nt: TGTGCCAGCAGTCCCGGTCCCTATAATTCACCCCTCCACTTT
CDR3aa: CASSPGPYNSPLHF

v_gene: TRBV2
len: 14
abundance: .
d_gene: .
j_gene: TRBJ2-7
CDR3nt: TGTGCCAGCAGTGAAGAGGGGCCCCCCTACGAGCAGTACTTC
CDR3aa: CASSEEGPPYEQYF

v_gene: TRBV20-1
len: 13
abundance: few
d_gene: TRBD1
j_gene: TRBJ1-4
CDR3nt: TGCAGTGCTGCACAGGGGGGGAATGAAAAACTGTTTTTT
CDR3aa: CSAAQGGNEKLFF

v_gene: TRBV7-9
len: 16
abundance: .
d_gene: .
j_gene: TRBJ1-3
CDR3nt: TGTGCCAGCAGGATCGAGGGGAGACTTTCTGGTAACACCATACATTTT
CDR3aa: CASRIEGRLSGNTIHF

v_gene: TRBV7-8
len: 17
abundance: .
d_gene: .
j_gene: TRBJ1-2
CDR3nt: TGTGCCAGCAGCTTAGCCTTTGGGGCAGGGAGTGACTATGGCTACACCTTC
CDR3aa: CASSLAFGAGSDYGYTF

v_gene: TRBV7-9
len: 18
abundance: .
d_gene: TRBD1
j_gene: TRBJ1-6
CDR3nt: TGTGCCAGCAGCTTGGCGACAGGGGGTCCCTCCTATAATTCACCCCTCCACTTT
CDR3aa: CASSLATGGPSYNSPLHF

v_gene: TRBV5-1
len: 14
abundance: .
d_gene: .
j_gene: TRBJ1-1
CDR3nt: TGCGCCAGCAGCTTTGGGGCGCGGGGCACTGAAGCTTTCTTT
CDR3aa: CASSFGARGTEAFF

v_gene: TRBV7-9
len: 15
abundance: many
d_gene: .
j_gene: TRBJ2-6
CDR3nt: TGTGCCAGCAGTTTATTAGCCGCTGGGGCCAACGTCCTGACTTTC
CDR3aa: CASSLLAAGANVLTF

v_gene: TRBV25-1
len: 13
abundance: .
d_gene: .
j_gene: TRBJ1-2
CDR3nt: TGTGCCAGCAGTGCGCCTGACGCGTATGGCTACACCTTC
CDR3aa: CASSAPDAYGYTF

v_gene: TRBV7-2
len: 15
abundance: .
d_gene: .
j_gene: TRBJ1-3
CDR3nt: TGTGCCAGCAGCCTCGAGAGGTACTCTGGAAACTCCATATATTTT
CDR3aa: CASSLERYSGNSIYF

v_gene: TRBV25-1
len: 14
abundance: few
d_gene: TRBD2
j_gene: TRBJ2-7
CDR3nt: TGTGCTCACGCACCGGGACTAGCGGGAGAGGAGCAGTACTTC
CDR3aa: CAHAPGLAGEEQYF

v_gene: TRBV5-6
len: 17
abundance: once
d_gene: .
j_gene: TRBJ1-3
CDR3nt: TGTGCCAGCAGCGCCAACGGACAGCGCCACTCTGGAAACACCATATATTTT
CDR3aa: CASSANGQRHSGNTIYF

v_gene: TRBV10-3
len: 15
abundance: .
d_gene: .
j_gene: TRBJ2-7
CDR3nt: TGTGCCATCAGTGAGAAGGTACAGGGAGGCAACGAGCAGTGCTTC
CDR3aa: CAISEKVQGGNEQCF

v_gene: TRBV20-1
len: 14
abundance: .
d_gene: .
j_gene: TRBJ2-7
CDR3nt: TGCAGTGCTAGATCCATTAGGTTGGGCTACGAGCAGTACTTC
CDR3aa: CSARSIRLGYEQYF

v_gene: TRBV12-3/TRBV12-4
len: 14
abundance: .
d_gene: TRBD1
j_gene: TRBJ1-5
CDR3nt: TGTGCCAGCAGTTCCGGACAGGTAGGGTGGCCCCAGCATTTT
CDR3aa: CASSSGQVGWPQHF

v_gene: TRBV20-1
len: 10
abundance: few
d_gene: .
j_gene: TRBJ2-5
CDR3nt: TGCAGTGCCCAGTTGGAGACCCAGTACTTC
CDR3aa: CSAQLETQYF

v_gene: TRBV12-5
len: 15
abundance: .
d_gene: TRBD1
j_gene: TRBJ2-2
CDR3nt: TGTGCTAGTGCCACCGGACAGGGGCGGACCGGGGAGCTGTTTTTT
CDR3aa: CASATGQGRTGELFF

v_gene: TRBV19
len: 14
abundance: .
d_gene: .
j_gene: TRBJ1-6
CDR3nt: TGTGCCAGTAGTATCCAGGATAGCAATCAGCCCCTCCACTTT
CDR3aa: CASSIQDSNQPLHF

v_gene: TRBV7-9
len: 14
abundance: many
d_gene: .
j_gene: TRBJ1-6
CDR3nt: TGTGCCAGCAGCTTAACTGAGTTCGGTTCACCCCTCCACTTT
CDR3aa: CASSLTEFGSPLHF

v_gene: TRBV11-3
len: 15
abundance: .
d_gene: .
j_gene: TRBJ1-6
CDR3nt: TGTGCCAGCTCACCTACGGTAGGGCGCAATTCACCCCTCCACTTT
CDR3aa: CASSPTVGRNSPLHF

v_gene: TRBV29-1
len: 11
abundance: .
d_gene: .
j_gene: TRBJ1-1
CDR3nt: TGCAGTTTTCGGACGAACACTGAAGCTTTCTTT
CDR3aa: CSFRTNTEAFF

v_gene: TRBV19
len: 16
abundance: .
d_gene: TRBD2
j_gene: TRBJ2-5
CDR3nt: TGTGCCAGCAAAACCTCTAGCGGGCGCGGGCAAGAGACCCAGTACTTC
CDR3aa: CASKTSSGRGQETQYF

v_gene: TRBV29-1
len: 11
abundance: .
d_gene: TRBD1
j_gene: TRBJ1-2
CDR3nt: TGCAGCTCGACAGGGGGAAATGGCTACACCTTC
CDR3aa: CSSTGGNGYTF

v_gene: TRBV11-2
len: 15
abundance: .
d_gene: .
j_gene: TRBJ2-5
CDR3nt: TGTGCCAGCAGCTTAGGAGGACAACCACAAGAGACCCAGTACTTC
CDR3aa: CASSLGGQPQETQYF

v_gene: TRBV10-3
len: 14
abundance: many
d_gene: .
j_gene: TRBJ2-5
CDR3nt: TGTGCCATCAGTGACCCTCTGGGGGCAGAGACCCAGTACTTC
CDR3aa: CAISDPLGAETQYF

v_gene: TRBV5-1
len: 14
abundance: few
d_gene: .
j_gene: TRBJ2-7
CDR3nt: TGCGCCAGCAGCTTGGGGGGAAAAGGCTACGAGCAGTACTTC
CDR3aa: CASSLGGKGYEQYF

v_gene: TRBV9
len: 12
abundance: .
d_gene: .
j_gene: TRBJ2-2
CDR3nt: TGTGCCAGCAGTGCCGTGGGCGGGGAGCTGTTGTTT
CDR3aa: CASSAVGGELLF